This TCR beta chain was captured by sequencing in a study of blood T cell repertoires in COVID-19. Trimming cost V 4 bases and J 0 bases; bases outside gene matches: 7. Germline loops: CDR1 SEHNR, CDR2 FQNEAQ (reference sequence). The CDR3 totals 17 residues. TCRdb's table, derived via immunoSEQ multiplex PCR, lists solely in-frame clones and lacks some. This sample carries approximately 200,000 clones, about nine tenths of them seen once, and the ten largest clones take roughly 7.1%. The source of this sequence is a man between 25 and 39 years old in a cohort exposed to, infected with or recovered from COVID-19 (not recorded which). Sequenced sample: PBMCs or T cells enriched from blood (not recorded which). The genes are TRBV7-9 and TRBJ2-4, with 9 bases lining up with TRBD1. The CDR3 here is CASSSDRGGLAKNIQYF. In DNA form, the CDR3 reads TGTGCCAGCAGCTCGGACAGGGGAGGTCTAGCCAAAAACATTCAGTACTTC. The whole variable domain, remainder taken from reference TRBV7-9 and TRBJ2-4, is DTGVSQNPRHKITKRGQNVTFRCDPISEHNRLYWYRQTLGQGPEFLTYFQNEAQLEKSRLLSDRFSAERPKGSFSTLEIQRTEQGDSAMYLCASSSDRGGLAKNIQYFGAGTRLSVL.